This T cell receptor (beta chain) was observed in a study of beta chain features in type 1 diabetes. Study conclusions and caveats: Naive, central memory and regulatory TCRB repertoires appeared more similar among patients than healthy donors.

Worth noting for this clone: Antigen unknown.

The CDR3 has 15 amino acids. V was clipped by 0 bases and J by 2 bases; unmatched bases: 3. Germline V lookup: CDR1 SGHRS, CDR2 YFSETQ. Blood was drawn once from each donor into heparinised tubes. The draws averaged around 0.12 L. CD45RO/CCR7/CD25/CD127/CD95/CD27 sorting isolated CD4+ naive, central memory, regulatory and stem cell-like memory cells. Expressed TCRB transcripts were sequenced because the isolated RNA had all been reverse transcribed beforehand. TCRdb's copy holds only in-frame clones and misses some; the assay was immunoSEQ multiplex PCR. The table includes under 400,000 clones, around a fifth detected once.

The receptor was isolated from a woman between 18 and 29 years old in good health. The specimen sequenced was naive CD4+ T cells from blood. This chain joins TRBV5-1 and TRBJ2-7, with 9 bases fitting TRBD2. The CDR3 region is CASSLGLAEPYEQYF. The CDR3 DNA is TGCGCCAGCAGCTTGGGACTAGCGGAACCCTACGAGCAGTACTTC.